This T cell receptor (beta chain) was documented in a study of regulatory T cells in long-lasting Graves disease. Study results and caveats: Gene preferences differed: TRBV28, TRBJ1-2, TRBJ2-5 in persistent cases.

This clonotype was seen many times. The antigen remains unidentified. This CDR3 comprises 15 residues. CDR1 and CDR2 from the germline V gene are SNHLY and FYNNEI. V was trimmed by 1 base and J by 6 bases, leaving 14 bases between them. The authors built TCR beta libraries using iRepertoire HTBI primers and Arm-PCR of CDR3 regions. TCRdb analysed the multiplex PCR reads with MiXCR anew, one entry per CDR3 protein. The profile covers hundreds of thousands of distinct CDR3 sequences, with roughly 15% appearing a single time and more than 15% taken by the ten largest. Time point reported: newly diagnosed GD, antithyroid drugs for less than 3 months. Generation of the TCR library employed RNA extracted from PBMCs. This same sample was also part of a study on T cells in Graves' hyperthyroidism and ophthalmopathy. That investigation notes: HTBI primers were the set used in a first-round RT-PCR of the TCR CDR3.

The chain has TRBV2 and TRBJ2-3; D is unresolved. Sequenced material: peripheral blood mononuclear cells (PBMCs), taken at new diagnosis, from a patient treated with antithyroid drugs. The clonotype comes from a woman in her thirties with Graves disease. In nucleotides, the CDR3 is TGTGCCAGCAGTGAAGGAATGGGGTATACGGATACGCAGTATTTT. Protein product: CASSEGMGYTDTQYF.